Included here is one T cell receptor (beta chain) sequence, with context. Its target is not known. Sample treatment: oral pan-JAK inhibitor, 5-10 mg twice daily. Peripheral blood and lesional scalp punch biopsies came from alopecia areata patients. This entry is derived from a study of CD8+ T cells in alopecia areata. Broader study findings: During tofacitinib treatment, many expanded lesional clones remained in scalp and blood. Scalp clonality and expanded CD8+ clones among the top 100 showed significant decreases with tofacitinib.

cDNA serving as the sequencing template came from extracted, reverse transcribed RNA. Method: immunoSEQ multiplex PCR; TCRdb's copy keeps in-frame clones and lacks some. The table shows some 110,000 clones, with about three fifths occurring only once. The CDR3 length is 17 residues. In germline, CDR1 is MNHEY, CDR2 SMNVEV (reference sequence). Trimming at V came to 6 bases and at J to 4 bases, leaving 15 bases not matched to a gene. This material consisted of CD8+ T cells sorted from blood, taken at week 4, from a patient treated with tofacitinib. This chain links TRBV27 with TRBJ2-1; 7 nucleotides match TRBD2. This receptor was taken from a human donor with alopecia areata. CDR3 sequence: CASSTRSPASGYNEQFF. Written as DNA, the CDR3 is TGTGCCAGCAGCACGCGGAGCCCGGCTAGCGGATACAATGAGCAGTTCTTC.